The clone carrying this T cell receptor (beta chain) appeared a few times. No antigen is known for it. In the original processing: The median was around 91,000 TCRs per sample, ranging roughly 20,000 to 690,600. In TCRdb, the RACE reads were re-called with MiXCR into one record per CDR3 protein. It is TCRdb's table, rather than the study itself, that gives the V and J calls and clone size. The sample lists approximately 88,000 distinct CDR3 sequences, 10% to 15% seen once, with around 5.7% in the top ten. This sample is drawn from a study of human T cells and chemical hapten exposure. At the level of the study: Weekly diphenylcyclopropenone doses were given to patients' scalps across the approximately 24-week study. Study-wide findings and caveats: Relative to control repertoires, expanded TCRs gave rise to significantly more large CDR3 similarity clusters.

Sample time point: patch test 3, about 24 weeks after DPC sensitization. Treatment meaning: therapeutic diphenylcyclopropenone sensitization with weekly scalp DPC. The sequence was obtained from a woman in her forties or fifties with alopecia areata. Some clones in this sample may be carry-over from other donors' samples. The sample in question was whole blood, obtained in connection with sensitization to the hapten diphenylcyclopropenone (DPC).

CDR3 protein: CASRSTSGLHNEQFF. The CDR3 DNA reads TGTGCCAGCAGGTCTACTAGCGGACTTCACAATGAGCAGTTCTTC. The genes are TRBV7-9 and TRBJ2-1; 8 bases fit TRBD2. Germline V CDR1 and CDR2: SEHNR, FQNEAQ (reference sequence). The CDR3 consists of 15 residues. With 6 bases clipped from V and 5 bases from J, the junction kept 9 bases outside the gene matches.